Listed here is a single TCR beta chain. The antigen is unknown. Germline V gives CDR1 LNHDA, CDR2 SQIVND (reference sequence). This CDR3 region has 13 residues. The germline V and J ends were trimmed by 8 bases and 0 bases, with 10 bases remaining between them. This record belongs to a study of cytomegalovirus exposure and HLA in healthy donors. Researchers ran the PCR with 60 Vbeta and 13 Jbeta primers. Only in-frame clones appear in the TCRdb table, and some are missing; sequencing was by immunoSEQ multiplex PCR. Of approximately 110,000 clones listed, approximately 66% are singletons. The study, taken as a whole, reports: According to reports, the classifier identified cytomegalovirus status with high specificity and sensitivity.

This receptor was taken from a man aged 40-50 years in good health and CMV-seropositive. V is TRBV19 and J is TRBJ1-2; no reliable D call. Specimen: PBMCs. CDR3 amino acids: CASSQQTNYGYTF. The CDR3 nucleotides read TGTGCCAGTTCACAGCAAACTAACTATGGCTACACCTTC. The variable domain in full, with the rest retrieved from reference TRBV19 and TRBJ1-2, is DGGITQSPKYLFRKEGQNVTLSCEQNLNHDAMYWYRQDPGQGLRLIYYSQIVNDFQKGDIAEGYSVSREKKESFPLTVTSAQKNPTAFYLCASSQQTNYGYTFGSGTRLTVV.